The rows below give T cell receptor beta chains drawn from one sample of a study of T cells in Graves' hyperthyroidism and ophthalmopathy. MiXCR was run by TCRdb on the multiplex PCR reads, yielding one entry per CDR3 protein. The profile shows around 660,000 distinct CDR3 sequences, 45% of them singletons. The specimen sequenced was peripheral blood or thyroid tissue (not recorded which). These receptors came from an adult man with Graves' disease, either hyperthyroidism or ophthalmopathy (not recorded which). Each CDR3 is given with its conserved first and last residue. D genes are given only for firm matches. A clone size is listed for some rows: how often the clone was seen (once, few, many), or a class if it is expanded.

NA,few,16,TRBV7-8,TRBJ1-5,CASSERTAYSNQPQHF,TGTGCCAGCAGCGAGAGGACGGCCTATAGCAATCAGCCCCAGCATTTT
TRBD2,once,15,TRBV29-1,TRBJ2-7,CSYSSGLAGGYEQYF,TGCAGTTACTCGAGTGGACTAGCGGGAGGCTACGAGCAGTACTTC
TRBD1,NA,15,TRBV10-3,TRBJ1-2,CAIGGTGVPSYGYTF,TGTGCCATCGGGGGGACAGGGGTTCCTAGCTACGGCTACACCTTC
NA,few,17,TRBV24-1,TRBJ1-5,CATSDLSTEYSNQPQHF,TGTGCCACCAGTGATTTAAGCACCGAGTATAGCAATCAGCCCCAGCATTTT
TRBD1,many,13,TRBV24-1,TRBJ1-2,CATRDRGSNGYTF,TGTGCCACCAGGGACAGGGGCTCGAATGGCTACACCTTC
NA,NA,13,TRBV29-1,TRBJ1-1,CSALADRNTEAFF,TGCAGCGCCTTGGCGGACAGGAACACTGAAGCTTTCTTT
TRBD2,NA,16,TRBV19,TRBJ2-2,CASKVGLAGGTGELFF,TGTGCCAGTAAGGTTGGACTAGCGGGGGGAACCGGGGAGCTGTTTTTT
NA,NA,16,TRBV7-4,TRBJ2-6,CASNLEFRTGANVLTF,TGTGCCAGCAATCTGGAGTTCCGGACCGGGGCCAACGTCCTGACTTTC
NA,NA,14,TRBV12-3/TRBV12-4,TRBJ2-7,CASSLLESAYEQYF,TGTGCCAGCAGTTTGCTGGAGTCGGCCTACGAGCAGTACTTC
NA,NA,13,TRBV10-2,TRBJ1-6,CATLAGLHSPLHF,TGCGCCACGCTAGCGGGACTACATTCACCCCTCCACTTT
NA,many,14,TRBV29-1,TRBJ1-4,CSVSILQLDEKLFF,TGCAGCGTTTCGATACTGCAACTAGATGAAAAACTGTTTTTT
NA,once,16,TRBV6-4,TRBJ2-7,CASSDGGAGSSYEQYF,TGTGCCAGCAGTGACGGGGGGGCGGGAAGCTCCTACGAGCAGTACTTC
NA,few,13,TRBV12-3/TRBV12-4,TRBJ1-1,CASSFQGRSEAFF,TGTGCCAGCAGTTTTCAAGGGCGGAGTGAAGCTTTCTTT
NA,NA,14,TRBV7-9,TRBJ2-7,CASSDSVGAYEQYF,TGTGCCAGCAGTGATTCGGTCGGCGCCTACGAGCAGTACTTC
TRBD1,NA,13,TRBV6-6,TRBJ1-6,CASRGDRGSPLHF,TGTGCCAGCAGAGGGGACAGGGGTTCACCCCTCCACTTT
NA,NA,13,TRBV6-1,TRBJ1-1,CASLLGWDTEAFF,TGTGCCAGCCTGTTAGGGTGGGATACTGAAGCTTTCTTT
NA,NA,14,TRBV5-1,TRBJ1-1,CASSLWFGGTEAFF,TGCGCCAGCAGCTTGTGGTTTGGGGGCACTGAAGCTTTCTTT
NA,NA,16,TRBV6-5,TRBJ1-3,CASSYSPTGGGNTIYF,TGTGCCAGCAGTTACTCCCCGACAGGTGGTGGAAACACCATATATTTT
NA,many,16,TRBV2,TRBJ1-4,CASSSGTAVLNEKLFF,TGTGCCAGCAGTTCCGGGACGGCAGTCCTAAATGAAAAACTGTTTTTT